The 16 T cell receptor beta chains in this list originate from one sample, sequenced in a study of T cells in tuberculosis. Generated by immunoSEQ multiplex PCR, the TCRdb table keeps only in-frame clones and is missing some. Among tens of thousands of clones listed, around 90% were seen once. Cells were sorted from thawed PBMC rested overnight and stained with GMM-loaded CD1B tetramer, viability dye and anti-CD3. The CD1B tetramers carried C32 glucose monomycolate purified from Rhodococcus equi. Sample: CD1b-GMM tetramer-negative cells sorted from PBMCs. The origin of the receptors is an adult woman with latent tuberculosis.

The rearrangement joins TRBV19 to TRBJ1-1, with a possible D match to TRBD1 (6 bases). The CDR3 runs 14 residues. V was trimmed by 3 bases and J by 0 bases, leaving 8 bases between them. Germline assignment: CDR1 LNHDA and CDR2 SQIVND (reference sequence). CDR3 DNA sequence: TGTGCCAGTAGTATCAGGGGCATGAACACTGAAGCTTTCTTT. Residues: CASSIRGMNTEAFF.

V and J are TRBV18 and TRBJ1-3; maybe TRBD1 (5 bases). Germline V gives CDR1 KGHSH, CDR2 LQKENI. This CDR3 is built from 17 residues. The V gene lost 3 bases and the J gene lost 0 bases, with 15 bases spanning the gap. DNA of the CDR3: TGTGCCAGCTCACCCCAGGGTCAGGTGCTCTCTGGAAACACCATATATTTT. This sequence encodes CASSPQGQVLSGNTIYF.

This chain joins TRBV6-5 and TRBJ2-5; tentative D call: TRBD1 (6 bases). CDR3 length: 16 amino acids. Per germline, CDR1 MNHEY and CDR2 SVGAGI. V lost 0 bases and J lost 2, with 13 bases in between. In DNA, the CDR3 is TGTGCCAGCAGTTACTCTGGCAGGGGTGGGCAAGAGACCCAGTACTTC. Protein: CASSYSGRGGQETQYF.

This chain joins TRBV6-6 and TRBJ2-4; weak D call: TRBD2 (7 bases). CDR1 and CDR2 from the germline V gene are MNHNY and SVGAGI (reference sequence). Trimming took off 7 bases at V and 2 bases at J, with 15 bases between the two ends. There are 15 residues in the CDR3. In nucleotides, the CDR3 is TGTGCCAGCACCGGGGCGGGGGCCACCAAAAACATTCAGTACTTC. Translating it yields CASTGAGATKNIQYF.

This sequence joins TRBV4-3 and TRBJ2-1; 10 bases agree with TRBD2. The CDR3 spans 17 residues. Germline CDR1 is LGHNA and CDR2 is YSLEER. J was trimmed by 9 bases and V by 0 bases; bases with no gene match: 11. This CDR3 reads CASSQDPSGGTSGEQFF. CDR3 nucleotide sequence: TGCGCCAGCAGCCAAGACCCTAGCGGGGGCACCTCGGGTGAGCAGTTCTTC.

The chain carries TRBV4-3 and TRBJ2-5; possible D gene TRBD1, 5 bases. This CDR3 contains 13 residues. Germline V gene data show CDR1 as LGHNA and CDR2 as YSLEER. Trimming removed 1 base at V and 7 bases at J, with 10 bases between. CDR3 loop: CASSQGVRGTQYF. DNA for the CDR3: TGCGCCAGCAGCCAAGGGGTTAGGGGGACCCAGTACTTC.

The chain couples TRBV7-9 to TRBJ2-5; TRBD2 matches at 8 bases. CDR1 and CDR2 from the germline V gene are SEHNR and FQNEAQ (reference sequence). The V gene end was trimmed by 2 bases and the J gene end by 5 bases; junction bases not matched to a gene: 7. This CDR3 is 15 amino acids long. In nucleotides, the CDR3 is TGTGCCAGCAGCTTACCCCCGGGAGGGACGGAGACCCAGTACTTC. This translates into CASSLPPGGTETQYF. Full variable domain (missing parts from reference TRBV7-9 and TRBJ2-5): DTGVSQNPRHKITKRGQNVTFRCDPISEHNRLYWYRQTLGQGPEFLTYFQNEAQLEKSRLLSDRFSAERPKGSFSTLEIQRTEQGDSAMYLCASSLPPGGTETQYFGPGTRLLVL.

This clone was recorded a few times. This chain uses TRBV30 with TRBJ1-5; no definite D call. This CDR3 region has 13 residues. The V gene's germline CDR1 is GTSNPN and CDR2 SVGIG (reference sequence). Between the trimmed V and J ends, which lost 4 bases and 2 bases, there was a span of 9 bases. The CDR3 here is CAWTHGGNQPQHF. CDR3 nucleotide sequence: TGTGCCTGGACCCACGGGGGCAATCAGCCCCAGCATTTT.

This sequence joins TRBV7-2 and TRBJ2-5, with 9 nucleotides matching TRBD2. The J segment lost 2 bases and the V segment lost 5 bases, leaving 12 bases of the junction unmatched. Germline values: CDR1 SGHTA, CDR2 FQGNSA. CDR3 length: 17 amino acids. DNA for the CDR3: TGTGCCAGCAGCCCAAACGCCCTAGCGGGGCGTCAAGAGACCCAGTACTTC. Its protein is CASSPNALAGRQETQYF.

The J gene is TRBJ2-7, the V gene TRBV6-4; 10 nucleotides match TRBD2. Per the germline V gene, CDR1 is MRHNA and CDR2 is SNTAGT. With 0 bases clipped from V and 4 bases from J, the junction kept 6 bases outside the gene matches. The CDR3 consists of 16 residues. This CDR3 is CASSDSASGGCYEQYV. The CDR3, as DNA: TGTGCCAGCAGTGACTCGGCTAGCGGGGGCTGTTACGAGCAGTACGTC.

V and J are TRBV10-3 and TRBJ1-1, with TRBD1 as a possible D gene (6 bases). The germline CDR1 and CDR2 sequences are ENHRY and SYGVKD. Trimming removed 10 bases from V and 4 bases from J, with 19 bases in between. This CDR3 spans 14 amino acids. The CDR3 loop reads CATREGGLITEAFF. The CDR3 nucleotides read TGTGCCACACGGGAGGGGGGTTTAATCACTGAAGCTTTCTTT.

CDR3 in DNA: TGTGCCAGCAGATCTATGACAGGGGGCTATCAAGAGACCCAGTACTTC. It specifies CASRSMTGGYQETQYF. V gene TRBV28 combines with J gene TRBJ2-5; 10 nucleotides line up with TRBD1. CDR3 size: 16 residues. V lost 6 bases, J lost 2 bases, and 9 bases stayed unmatched. Germline loops: CDR1 MDHEN, CDR2 SYDVKM. Combining the CDR3 with reference TRBV28 and TRBJ2-5 gives the whole variable domain DVKVTQSSRYLVKRTGEKVFLECVQDMDHENMFWYRQDPGLGLRLIYFSYDVKMKEKGDIPEGYSVSREKKERFSLILESASTNQTSMYLCASRSMTGGYQETQYFGPGTRLLVL.

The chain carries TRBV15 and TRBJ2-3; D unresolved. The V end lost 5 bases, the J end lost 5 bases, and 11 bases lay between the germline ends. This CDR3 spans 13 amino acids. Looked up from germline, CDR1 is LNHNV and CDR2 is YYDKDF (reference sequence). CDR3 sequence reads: CATSQSRRDTQYF. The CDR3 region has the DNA TGTGCCACCAGCCAATCTCGTAGAGATACGCAGTATTTT.

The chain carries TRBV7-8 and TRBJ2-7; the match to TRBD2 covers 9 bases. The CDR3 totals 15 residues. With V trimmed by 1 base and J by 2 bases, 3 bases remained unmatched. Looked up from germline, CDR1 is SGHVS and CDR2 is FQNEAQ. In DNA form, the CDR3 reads TGTGCCAGCAGCTTAGGCCCTAGCGGGACCTACGAGCAGTACTTC. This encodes CASSLGPSGTYEQYF.

The CDR3, as DNA: TGCGCCAGCAGACGCGCCGGGTCCCGGGACACTGAAGCTTTCTTT. It specifies CASRRAGSRDTEAFF. V and J are TRBV5-1 and TRBJ1-1; D gene ambiguous. Germline assignment: CDR1 SGHRS and CDR2 YFSETQ. This CDR3 is built from 15 residues. V was clipped by 5 bases and J by 3 bases, with 17 bases between them.

CDR3 sequence (DNA): TGTGCCAGCAGTTTAAGCGGGGGGTACAATGAGCAGTTCTTC. Protein sequence: CASSLSGGYNEQFF. This rearrangement joins TRBV6-1 to TRBJ2-1, with TRBD2 matching over 9 bases. This CDR3 has 14 amino acids. V trimming: 5 bases; J trimming: 4 bases; junction bases outside the gene matches: 3. Looked up from germline, CDR1 is MNHNS and CDR2 is SASEGT.